This T cell receptor beta chain was sequenced in a study of shared clonotypes between healthy human individuals (TCRdb year 2020). Regarding the study in general: Three men and a couple of women, aged 18 to 49 years, made up the cohort. For each donor, CD4 naive and CD4 memory were each run on three plates, CD8 naive on two plates, and CD8 memory on one plate. To estimate repertoire size and how much clonotypes are shared between individuals, the study performed deep sequencing of blood TCR repertoires from roughly five healthy adults. To increase sequencing depth and limit assay-specific biases, TCR repertoire library preparation and sequencing were carried out by different laboratories using diverse techniques. Between about 0.85 and 10 billion PBMCs per donor were obtained by leukapheresis.

Donors were healthy HIV-negative adults with no recently reported acute infections or vaccinations. Every donor was a Caucasian adult living in Nashville, Tennessee, USA. CD4+ T cells were enriched by magnetic negative selection; naive cells were then positively selected on CD45RA, and the negative fraction formed the memory subset. After blood collection by leukapheresis, PBMCs were isolated using Ficoll-Histopaque density gradient centrifugation and then cryopreserved in the vapor phase of liquid nitrogen. Analytical flow cytometry was used to check the purity and quantity of each magnetically sorted T cell population. Each sorted fraction had its genomic DNA isolated and then quantified by UV absorbance on a Nanodrop 2000c. V is pared back by 4 bases and J by 0 bases, with 12 bases lying between the germline termini. The CDR3 spans 15 residues, from the cysteine through the phenylalanine. Only the CDR3 DNA stays, 45 bases, in frame from base 1. In the germline V gene, CDR1 corresponds to SGHRS and CDR2 to YFSETQ.

Results and caveats for the whole study, not just this receptor: Compared with non-shared clonotypes, the clonotypes found in all four sorted-subset donors had higher generation probabilities. About 5% of naive CD4, around 4% of naive CD8, about 2.1% of memory CD4, and more than 0.35% of memory CD8 clonotypes were shared across a few donors. Even with the large sequencing depth, rarefaction of the sorted-subset datasets indicated that sequencing was incomplete. The small number of donors limited the genetic and exposure-history diversity represented. Pairwise subsampling indicated that sequencing depth was expected to affect the degree of clonotype sharing among donors. Sampling was restricted to blood, and TCR repertoires in tissues likely differ from the TCR repertoires found in blood. Naive subsets generally had larger estimated clonotype richness than memory subsets did.

As concerns this clone: The antigen it recognizes is unknown. Base qualities are missing; no much larger clone stands one base away.

Using the deep immunoSEQ assay, multiplex PCR amplified TCR CDR3 regions from genomic DNA. For each cell subset, the extracted genomic DNA was distributed evenly across all wells of several immunoSEQ 96-well plates, and each plate served as one replicate. For sorted subsets, each replicate PCR was loaded with approximately 0.2 ug genomic DNA, equivalent to 30,000 or so T cell genomes. The purified libraries were quantified using a Qubit 3.0 fluorometer, sized with a Bioanalyzer 2100, and then quantified again using the KAPA Library Quantification kit. Every immunoSEQ 96-well plate was sequenced on a separate single-read 150-cycle Illumina NextSeq 550 flow cell. Turning to the authors' computational methods: The immunoSEQ output contained only junctional sequences without quality scores, so filtering could not match that applied to full-length reads. Sequences were annotated with PyIR, a Python wrapper for IgBLAST v1.9, using IMGT germline references to assign V/J genes and CDR3. Any read was removed if the V/J assignment was weak (E-value above 1e-6), the CDR3 was missing, or the read contained stop codons, out-of-frame junctions, or ambiguous translated residues. A V3J clonotype was defined by an identical inferred V gene, J gene, and CDR3 amino acid sequence. The percentage overlap between two repertoires was calculated by dividing the number of shared unique clonotypes by the size of the smaller repertoire. Richness of each repertoire was evaluated using RTK rarefaction, the Chao1 estimator, and Recon v2.1 estimates of unobserved clonotypes. Generation probabilities were computed with OLGA for all TCRbeta clonotypes obtained by the gDNA method from a handful of donors. Held by TCRdb, this immuneACCESS table contains in-frame sequences only and omits some clones. Under half of the omission traces to an unresolved V gene where checked; the cause of the rest is unknown. Clonal size and the V and J genes are those of that table, whereas D and trimming came from the DNA. The sample table shows 2 million to 2.5 million clones, and 80% to 95% are seen once. The biggest ten clones account for approximately 0.41% of the sample.

Sequenced material: naive CD4+ T cells from PBMCs. The meaning of the sample's cell subset or site label: CD45RA+ positively selected. This TCR derives from a man between 18 and 35 years old in good health. Some clones in this sample may be carry-over from other donors' samples. This chain joins TRBV5-1 to TRBJ2-3, with no confidently assigned D gene. The CDR3 protein: CASSASRFSTDTQYF. The nucleotides are TGCGCCAGCAGCGCATCCCGATTTAGCACAGATACGCAGTATTTT. Where the CDR3 stops, the reference TRBV5-1 and TRBJ2-3 genes take over; the full variable domain is KAGVTQTPRYLIKTRGQQVTLSCSPISGHRSVSWYQQTPGQGLQFLFEYFSETQRNKGNFPGRFSGRQFSNSRSEMNVSTLELGDSALYLCASSASRFSTDTQYFGPGTRLTVL.